The T cell receptor (beta chain) described here comes from a study of regulatory T cells in long-lasting Graves disease listed by TCRdb under 2021. The study in broad terms: In the newly diagnosed Graves' disease group, patients had been taking antithyroid drugs for less than 3 months. This study used TCR sequencing and RNA sequencing of peripheral blood to compare persistent Graves' disease patients against newly diagnosed Graves' disease patients. The study took place in China and was registered as a clinical trial. A total of around 35 samples underwent TCR sequencing: around 13 from persistent and about 20 from newly diagnosed Graves' disease patients.

With regard to this clonotype: The antigen it binds to is not known. Base qualities are missing; no much larger clone stands one base away.

The method was multiplex PCR. The sequencer listed for this sample is Illumina HiSeq 4000. To build TCR beta libraries, CDR3 regions were amplified by Arm-PCR using iRepertoire HTBI primers. Before sequencing, the PCR products went through gel purification. As for how the authors treated the data: A total of around 66 TRBV and 14 TRBJ segments were identified across samples and were used for gene usage analysis of CDR3 amino acid clonotypes. COPE and FqMerger were used to merge filtered high-quality paired reads into contigs. BLAST was used to align contigs to IMGT TRBV, TRBD and TRBJ reference genes, and CDR3 was defined according to IMGT. Any clonotype with a frequency above 0.1% was counted as a highly expanded clone. Repertoire diversity was measured by Shannon entropy, and V-J evenness by the Gini coefficient. A clonotype was considered public if more than one individual shared it. TCRdb itself trimmed the public reads at Q25 with fastp, ran MiXCR and retained productive beta chains. Identical CDR3 protein sequences are pooled into one entry, listed with their most common genes and DNA. These V and J calls derive from TCRdb rather than the authors' analysis. This sample is represented by about 220,000 distinct CDR3 sequences; around a fifth of them were singletons. Of the sample, 10% to 15% is held by the ten largest clones.

Results and caveats for the whole study, not just this receptor: The study examined only peripheral blood because the primary lesion, thyroid tissue, could not be accessed. Preferential use of TRBV28, TRBJ1-2 and TRBJ2-5 was observed in persistent disease, whereas TRBV20-1 and TRBJ2-1 were favored in newly diagnosed disease. The authors noted that the small sample size was a limitation that may lower accuracy. Persistent Graves' disease patients showed lower TCR Shannon entropy and fewer highly expanded clones than newly diagnosed patients, suggesting clonal expansion. Only the TCR beta chain was sequenced and analyzed. Patients with persistent disease shared more public clonotypes (around 2,700) than newly diagnosed patients did (around 980).

The CDR1 and CDR2 encoded by the germline V gene are MNHEY and SVGAGI. The CDR3 spans 15 residues, from the cysteine through the phenylalanine. The CDR3 DNA has 45 bases and is translated from base 1. The junction shows trimming of 2 bases on V and 1 base on J, and the gene matches do not reach 5 bases of it. The sample's time point, from its label and the paper: newly diagnosed GD, antithyroid drugs for less than 3 months. RNA was extracted from PBMCs in TRIzol for both TCR sequencing and RNA sequencing. The diagnosis of Graves' disease followed American Thyroid Association guidelines. Patients for the study were recruited at an endocrinology department in Xi'an, China. From each patient, approximately 9.9 milliliters of peripheral blood was collected into an EDTA anticoagulant tube. Ficoll Paque Plus density gradient separation was used to isolate PBMCs, and no additional T cell sorting was done. An Agilent 2100 Bioanalyzer and agarose gel were used to check RNA quality, and a NanoDrop 2000 was used to measure RNA concentration.

These same records also appear under a second study, on T cells in Graves' hyperthyroidism and ophthalmopathy. The second study also describes: Graves' hyperthyroidism was defined as stable when no progression to ophthalmopathy occurred over 18 months of follow-up. Hyperthyroidism patients were newly diagnosed, had a disease duration of under 2 months, and were aged 18 to 65 years. Any patient with an uncontrolled infection, another autoimmune disease, pregnancy or lactation was excluded. Diagnoses relied on clinical symptoms, serum thyroxine and TRAb, thyroid ultrasound and orbital computed tomography. A first-round RT-PCR of the TCR CDR3 used the HTBI primer set with the Qiagen OneStep RT-PCR kit. Most expanded thyroid clonotypes (frequency above 0.001) were also found in blood, which suggests that blood repertoires may mirror thyroid immune responses. Ophthalmopathy was separated from stable hyperthyroidism by a 13 V-J signature model, with about 86% sensitivity and about 81% specificity obtained in cross-validation and 80%/75% obtained in testing. During validation, the model predicted progression to ophthalmopathy a median of approximately 6 months ahead of onset, with approximately 71% sensitivity and 72% to 80% specificity. A discovery cohort of fewer than 110 patients, about 40 with Graves' ophthalmopathy and approximately 60 with stable Graves' hyperthyroidism, was used to find distinguishing TCR V-J signatures. Whether ophthalmopathy could be predicted prospectively was tested in an independent validation cohort made up of roughly 20 hyperthyroidism patients plus 17 patients who later progressed to ophthalmopathy. The roughly 91 discovery patients were randomly divided into training and test sets at a 7:3 ratio. In addition, the study compared T-cell repertoires in thyroid tissue and in blood from a handful of Graves' hyperthyroidism patients. Following sampling, methimazole starting at 30 mg daily was given to hyperthyroidism patients, and high-dose intravenous methylprednisolone was given to ophthalmopathy patients. Libraries were constructed in a second round of multiplex PCR, after which size selection and purification were carried out. Paired-end sequencing of the libraries was performed with 100 bp reads on an Illumina HiSeq2000. SOAPnuke was used to process the raw data, throwing out any read that contained adapters or uncalled bases, had a mean Phred below 15, or lacked an exact constant-primer or identifier match. High-quality paired reads were merged with COPE v1.2.5, and unique nucleotide sequences were defined as clonotypes. MiTCR v1.1 was used to align clonotypes to the IMGT TRBV, TRBD and TRBJ reference segments. Analysis was restricted to V-J combinations with a frequency above 0.0001, which covered roughly 99% of repertoires. A TCS score was defined as the ratio between F50 (clonal expansion) and ExV (chaos), using BLOSUM62-based TCRdist between CDR3 peptides within each V-J. Welch's t-statistics and random forest reduced just over 500 V-J features to 13, which were used in a naive Bayes classifier (R e1071). No statistical method was used to fix the sample size in advance, and group allocation was not hidden from the investigators. The paper reports TCR Vbeta CDR3 sequencing of 140 or so peripheral blood samples: approximately 43 ophthalmopathy, 70 to 85 hyperthyroidism and around 17 progressor patients.

Recombination connected TRBV6-5 to TRBJ2-7; the central 7 bases match TRBD1. This specimen was peripheral blood mononuclear cells (PBMCs), taken at new diagnosis, from a patient treated with antithyroid drugs. This TCR was sampled from a woman aged 25 to 39 with Graves disease. Donor details come from another sample of the same person, matched by shared clones. In nucleotide form, the sequence is TGTGCCAGCAGTTACGGGTCAGGGGGTTCCTACGAGCAGTACTTC. Its coded protein is CASSYGSGGSYEQYF.